The 19 T cell receptor beta chains presented below share a single source sample, sequenced in a study of high-grade serous ovarian cancer treatment subgroups. TCRdb keeps only in-frame clones here, not all; method: immunoSEQ multiplex PCR. The sample yields 9,100 or so clones, more than 70% seen once. The tumor samples were collected prior to definitive surgery or chemotherapy. The sequenced material came from tumor tissue. The receptors derive from a human donor with high-grade serous ovarian cancer.

The rearrangement uses TRBV23-1 and TRBJ2-1; D remains ambiguous. TRBV23-1 is flagged as an ORF with uncertain function. With 0 bases removed from V and 2 bases from J, the gap between germline ends came to 17 bases. The CDR3 contains 18 residues. This CDR3 is CASSQSRRRRKTYNEQFF. In DNA, the CDR3 is TGCGCCAGCAGTCAATCTCGTCGCCGTAGGAAAACCTACAATGAGCAGTTCTTC.

This clone has more than one count but fewer than ten. V usage is TRBV5-1 and J usage is TRBJ2-1, with D possibly matching TRBD2 (6 bases). Trimming stripped 5 bases from V and 0 bases from J, with 15 bases between. The V gene's germline CDR1 is SGHRS and CDR2 YFSETQ. The CDR3 is 16 residues long. CDR3 protein: CASRGLAKSSYNEQFF. CDR3 coding DNA: TGCGCCAGCAGGGGGCTAGCGAAGAGCTCCTACAATGAGCAGTTCTTC.

The chain joins TRBV19 to TRBJ1-1; TRBD1 is a possible D gene (6 bases). Trimming stripped 8 bases from V and 7 bases from J, with 17 bases between. This CDR3 has 13 residues. Germline CDR1 and CDR2: LNHDA and SQIVND (reference sequence). CDR3 amino acids: CASFPRDKLEAFF. The DNA of the CDR3 is TGTGCCAGTTTCCCCAGGGACAAACTTGAAGCTTTCTTT.

The chain couples TRBV2 to TRBJ2-2; 10 bases agree with TRBD2. Germline V lookup: CDR1 SNHLY, CDR2 FYNNEI. V lost 5 bases to trimming and J lost 5 bases; unmatched junction nucleotides: 11. This CDR3 is 17 amino acids long. CDR3 in amino acids: CASSKGAGGPFTGELFF. CDR3 bases: TGTGCCAGCAGTAAGGGAGCGGGAGGGCCTTTTACCGGGGAGCTGTTTTTT. Full variable domain (outside the CDR3, taken from reference TRBV2 and TRBJ2-2): EPEVTQTPSHQVTQMGQEVILRCVPISNHLYFYWYRQILGQKVEFLVSFYNNEISEKSEIFDDQFSVERPDGSNFTLKIRSTKLEDSAMYFCASSKGAGGPFTGELFFGEGSRLTVL.

The chain employs TRBV5-8 and TRBJ2-5; D is perhaps TRBD2 (6 bases). The V gene lost 0 bases and the J gene lost 3 bases, with 6 bases spanning the gap. Germline assignment: CDR1 SGHTS and CDR2 YDEGEE. The CDR3 consists of 13 residues. CDR3 DNA: TGTGCCAGCAGCTTGGGCGGGGAAGAGACCCAGTACTTC. Encoded protein: CASSLGGEETQYF.

The rearrangement links TRBV6-5 to TRBJ2-3; 7 bases match TRBD2. Trimming cost V 4 bases and J 4 bases; bases outside gene matches: 11. CDR1 MNHEY and CDR2 SVGAGI come from the germline V gene. The CDR3 sequence is 16 residues long. CDR3 nucleotides: TGTGCCAGCAGTTTCTCGGGAGGTGGGATGGCAGATACGCAGTATTTT. Its protein is CASSFSGGGMADTQYF.

The chain couples TRBV7-9 to TRBJ2-1; TRBD2 is a possible D gene (7 bases). Germline V gene lookup returns CDR1 SEHNR and CDR2 FQNEAQ (reference sequence). Trimming took off 5 bases at V and 13 bases at J, with 12 bases between the two ends. The CDR3 loop spans 11 amino acids. The chain's CDR3 is CASSEGGHQFF. The CDR3 nucleotides read TGTGCCAGCAGCGAGGGGGGGCACCAGTTCTTC.

The V and J genes are TRBV7-2 and TRBJ1-4; a possible D gene is TRBD1 (6 bases). Germline V gene data show CDR1 as SGHTA and CDR2 as FQGNSA. Trimming removed 8 bases at V and 7 bases at J, with 26 bases between. CDR3 length: 17 residues. The CDR3 coding sequence is TGTGCCAGCCGCCTAGGATCGGGGGGCGGGGGTGGTGAAAAACTGTTTTTT. Protein product: CASRLGSGGGGGEKLFF. The variable domain in full, with the rest retrieved from reference TRBV7-2 and TRBJ1-4, is GAGVSQSPSNKVTEKGKDVELRCDPISGHTALYWYRQSLGQGLEFLIYFQGNSAPDKSGLPSDRFSAERTGGSVSTLTIQRTQQEDSAVYLCASRLGSGGGGGEKLFFGSGTQLSVL.

The chain is built from TRBV10-2 and TRBJ1-6; D might be TRBD1 (6 bases). Germline CDR1 reads WSHSY; CDR2 reads SAAADI. Trimming left V 6 bases short and J 0 bases short, with 6 bases between. CDR3 length: 14 amino acids. The CDR3 coding sequence is TGCGCCAGCAGGGACAGCTCCTATAATTCACCCCTCCACTTT. This codes for CASRDSSYNSPLHF.

This chain links TRBV19 with TRBJ1-4; D may be TRBD1 (5 bases). Trimming pared 7 bases from V and 2 bases from J, leaving 14 bases between. CDR1 and CDR2 (germline): LNHDA, SQIVND (reference sequence). The CDR3 has 15 amino acids. The CDR3 nucleotides are TGTGCCAGTAAAGTGTACGGGGGGACTAATGAAAAACTGTTTTTT. This translates into CASKVYGGTNEKLFF.

The gene calls are TRBV5-4 and TRBJ2-3; D is possibly TRBD2 (7 bases). Per the germline V gene, CDR1 is SGHNT and CDR2 is YYREEE (reference sequence). CDR3 length equals 15 residues. V gave up 2 bases and J gave up 3 bases, with 13 bases separating them. DNA of the CDR3: TGTGCCAGCAGCTTCGAAAGGGGGGGGACAGATACGCAGTATTTT. Its protein is CASSFERGGTDTQYF.

The V and J genes are TRBV11-2 and TRBJ2-7; 9 nucleotides match TRBD1. Germline V gene data show CDR1 as SGHAT and CDR2 as FQNNGV. Unmatched junction bases numbered 8, after V lost 6 bases and J lost 5 bases. The CDR3 runs 14 residues. CDR3: CASSQPGQGNEQYF. Written as DNA, the CDR3 is TGTGCCAGCAGTCAACCGGGACAGGGTAACGAGCAGTACTTC.

In this sample, this clone turned up a few times. The chain uses TRBV28 and TRBJ1-4, with D uncertain. CDR3 length: 11 residues. V was pared by 8 bases and J by 5 bases, with 6 bases between. The V gene's germline CDR1 is MDHEN and CDR2 SYDVKM. The DNA for the CDR3 is TGTGCCAGCGGGCGGAATGAAAAACTGTTTTTT. It is translated as CASGRNEKLFF.

The chain uses TRBV27 and TRBJ1-1; tentative D call: TRBD1 (6 bases). Germline CDR1 reads MNHEY; CDR2 reads SMNVEV (reference sequence). Between the trimmed V and J ends, which lost 3 bases and 0 bases, there was a span of 14 bases. CDR3 length: 16 amino acids. The CDR3: CASSFTGLGLNTEAFF. The CDR3 coding sequence is TGTGCCAGCAGTTTCACAGGGTTAGGTTTGAACACTGAAGCTTTCTTT.

This chain joins TRBV18 and TRBJ2-1, with D possibly matching TRBD2 (5 bases). With 2 bases removed from V and 4 bases from J, the gap between germline ends came to 24 bases. The germline CDR1 and CDR2 sequences are KGHSH and LQKENI. CDR3 length equals 19 residues. In nucleotides, the CDR3 is TGTGCCAGCTCACCAATTCCCCCGGGCGGGTGGCTAGCTTACAATGAGCAGTTCTTC. Translating gives CASSPIPPGGWLAYNEQFF.

The chain uses TRBV7-2 and TRBJ2-7, with TRBD1 identical over 9 bases. The CDR3 runs 14 residues. CDR1 is SGHTA and CDR2 is FQGNSA in the germline V gene. Trimming took 4 bases from V and 3 from J; bases not matched to a gene: 4. The CDR3 reads CASSSMGQGYEQYF. The DNA for the CDR3 is TGTGCCAGCAGCTCCATGGGACAGGGCTACGAGCAGTACTTC.

This chain joins TRBV12-5 and TRBJ1-5, with 9 nucleotides matching TRBD1. The CDR3 totals 20 residues. CDR1 and CDR2 (germline): LGHNT, FRNRAP. V shed 2 bases, J shed 2 bases, and the junction held 16 bases outside the gene matches. CDR3 sequence (DNA): TGTGCTAGTGGTTTGTACCGGGACAGGGTGGCCCCTTGGGGCAATCAGCCCCAGCATTTT. Residues: CASGLYRDRVAPWGNQPQHF.

CDR3 residues: CASSHLAGQGPDTQYF. CDR3 DNA: TGTGCCAGCAGCCATCTAGCGGGACAAGGGCCAGATACGCAGTATTTT. J is TRBJ2-3 and V is TRBV7-8, with 9 bases identical to TRBD2. Germline assignment: CDR1 SGHVS and CDR2 FQNEAQ. The CDR3 length is 16 residues. The trim removed 5 bases at V and 4 bases at J, leaving 10 bases unmatched.

Judged by abundance, this clone is medium-sized (0.01 to 0.1%). The rearrangement links TRBV2 to TRBJ1-2; D call uncertain. The CDR3 totals 15 residues. Trimming left V 1 base short and J 4 bases short, with 13 bases between. Germline CDR1 reads SNHLY; CDR2 reads FYNNEI. CDR3 in amino acids: CASSEVEQNLYGYTF. The CDR3 bases are TGTGCCAGCAGTGAAGTGGAACAAAACCTCTATGGCTACACCTTC. Variable domain in full (rest from reference TRBV2 and TRBJ1-2): EPEVTQTPSHQVTQMGQEVILRCVPISNHLYFYWYRQILGQKVEFLVSFYNNEISEKSEIFDDQFSVERPDGSNFTLKIRSTKLEDSAMYFCASSEVEQNLYGYTFGSGTRLTVV.